These 32 T cell receptor beta chains share one sample of origin, sequenced in a study of blood T cell repertoires in COVID-19. Some clones are missing from TCRdb's copy, which holds only in-frame ones; the method was immunoSEQ multiplex PCR. This sample has roughly 100,000 clones; 70% to 90% occur once, and the top ten carry more than 9%. The source material was peripheral blood. These receptors were taken from a woman in her 30s with acute or convalescent COVID-19.

The chain has TRBV11-3 and TRBJ2-5, with 9 bases aligning to TRBD1. This CDR3 has 16 amino acids. V shed 0 bases, J shed 5 bases, and the junction held 7 bases outside the gene matches. Germline V lookup: CDR1 SGHNT, CDR2 YENEEA. CDR3 DNA sequence: TGTGCCAGCAGCTTAGATGGACAGGGGCAGGGGGAGACCCAGTACTTC. Its translation: CASSLDGQGQGETQYF.

This clone appeared once. The chain recombines TRBV19 with TRBJ1-3; D is ambiguous. The CDR3 totals 14 residues. CDR1 and CDR2 from the germline V gene are LNHDA and SQIVND (reference sequence). Trimming shortened V by 4 bases and J by 4 bases, and 11 bases separated the two germline ends. The CDR3 bases are TGTGCCAGTAGTACCTCAGGTCTCGGAAACACCATATATTTT. The encoded protein is CASSTSGLGNTIYF.

The V gene is TRBV28, the J gene TRBJ2-3, with 7 nucleotides matching TRBD1. V was clipped by 3 bases and J by 4 bases; unmatched bases: 7. From germline, CDR1 is MDHEN and CDR2 SYDVKM. The CDR3 contains 15 residues. The chain's CDR3 is CASSLPTQGADTQYF. The CDR3, as DNA: TGTGCCAGCAGTTTGCCCACTCAGGGGGCAGATACGCAGTATTTT. The full variable domain, its missing parts supplied by reference TRBV28 and TRBJ2-3, is DVKVTQSSRYLVKRTGEKVFLECVQDMDHENMFWYRQDPGLGLRLIYFSYDVKMKEKGDIPEGYSVSREKKERFSLILESASTNQTSMYLCASSLPTQGADTQYFGPGTRLTVL.

The chain combines TRBV6-5 with TRBJ1-2; D unresolved. Germline-derived CDR1 and CDR2 are MNHEY and SVGAGI. The CDR3 is made up of 13 amino acids. V lost 0 bases to trimming and J lost 4 bases, with 6 bases between them. In DNA, the CDR3 is TGTGCCAGCAGTTACTCGCTTAGCTATGGCTACACCTTC. It translates to CASSYSLSYGYTF.

The rearrangement uses TRBV4-1 and TRBJ2-7; 8 nucleotides line up with TRBD1. The V and J ends lost 1 base and 0 bases, in that order; junction bases with no gene match: 2. CDR1 and CDR2 from the germline V gene are MGHRA and YSYEKL. The CDR3 runs to 15 residues. In nucleotides, the CDR3 is TGCGCCAGCAGCCAAGCAGGGGGCGCCTCCTACGAGCAGTACTTC. Amino acid sequence: CASSQAGGASYEQYF.

The CDR3, as DNA: TGCGCCAGCACTCCCTCGGGGGGGGATACGCAGTATTTT. This gives the protein CASTPSGGDTQYF. The V and J genes are TRBV5-1 and TRBJ2-3; TRBD2 agrees at 8 bases. V dropped 6 bases and J dropped 6; count of bases not matched to a gene: 6. Germline CDR1 is SGHRS and CDR2 is YFSETQ. There are 13 residues in the CDR3.

The chain combines TRBV14 with TRBJ2-1, with TRBD1 matching over 10 bases. Trimming removed 4 bases from V and 7 bases from J; junction bases left unmatched: 22. The germline CDR1 and CDR2 sequences are SGHDN and FVKESK. This CDR3 has 20 amino acids. The CDR3 DNA follows: TGTGCCAGCAGCCCCCCATATGGGACAGGGGACCTCCTCTACATGAATGAGCAGTTCTTC. Translating gives CASSPPYGTGDLLYMNEQFF.

The CDR3 region has the DNA TGTGCCAGCAGCTTGAAAGGGGGCGCCGACTACGAGCAGTACTTC. It yields the protein CASSLKGGADYEQYF. The rearrangement links TRBV7-9 to TRBJ2-7; 7 bases agree with TRBD1. V shed 3 bases, J shed 3 bases, and the junction held 8 bases outside the gene matches. CDR3 length equals 15 residues. Germline V gene data show CDR1 as SEHNR and CDR2 as FQNEAQ (reference sequence).

This sequence joins TRBV5-1 and TRBJ2-6; possibly TRBD1 for D (5 bases). Trimming left V 4 bases short and J 0 bases short, with 11 bases between. The CDR3 runs to 16 residues. CDR1 is SGHRS and CDR2 is YFSETQ in the germline V gene. The CDR3 spells CASSIRTGSGANVLTF. In nucleotides, the CDR3 is TGCGCCAGCAGCATCCGAACAGGCTCTGGGGCCAACGTCCTGACTTTC.

This clone was picked up a small number of times. This chain connects TRBV5-1 to TRBJ1-1, with TRBD1 as a possible D gene (5 bases). The germline V gene has CDR1 SGHRS and CDR2 YFSETQ. The CDR3 has 15 residues. V was clipped by 0 bases and J by 12 bases, with 21 bases between them. This CDR3 is CASSLGGSVDLRPFF. CDR3 sequence (DNA): TGCGCCAGCAGCTTGGGGGGCAGCGTAGACCTGAGGCCTTTCTTT.

The CDR3 DNA follows: TGCGCCAGCAGCCCAAGACTAGCGGGAGTCTCCTACGAGCAGTACTTC. Translating it yields CASSPRLAGVSYEQYF. This chain links TRBV5-1 with TRBJ2-7, with TRBD2 identical over 12 bases. Per the germline V gene, CDR1 is SGHRS and CDR2 is YFSETQ. The CDR3 is 16 residues long. V was pared by 4 bases and J by 0 bases, with 5 bases of the junction left unmatched.

The chain has TRBV5-6 and TRBJ1-2; a weak D match, TRBD1 (5 bases). V dropped 2 bases and J dropped 5 bases, with 16 bases sitting between them. Looked up from germline, CDR1 is SGHDT and CDR2 is YYEEEE. The CDR3 covers 15 residues. The CDR3 region is CASSFSPAGQYGYTF. CDR3 DNA: TGTGCCAGCAGCTTTTCCCCGGCAGGGCAGTATGGCTACACCTTC.

Turning to this clone: This sample includes further DNA sequences coding for the same CDR3. J is TRBJ1-4 and V is TRBV4-1, with 10 bases matching TRBD1. With V trimmed by 1 base and J by 5 bases, 1 base remained unmatched. From germline, CDR1 is MGHRA and CDR2 YSYEKL. The CDR3 has 15 residues. CDR3 region: CASSQGGQGNEKLFF. The CDR3 bases are TGCGCCAGCAGCCAAGGGGGACAGGGGAATGAAAAACTGTTTTTT.

V gene TRBV5-5 combines with J gene TRBJ1-2, with 7 bases that match TRBD1. The CDR3 length is 15 residues. The germline gives CDR1 SGHKS, CDR2 YYEKEE (reference sequence). The J segment lost 4 bases and the V segment lost 1 base, leaving 7 bases of the junction unmatched. CDR3 sequence reads: CASSLQTGLVYGYTF. CDR3 nucleotides: TGTGCCAGCAGCTTGCAGACAGGGTTGGTCTATGGCTACACCTTC.

The J gene is TRBJ2-1, the V gene TRBV5-1; 9 bases align to TRBD1. Trimming removed 6 bases from V and 5 bases from J; junction bases left unmatched: 9. The CDR3 totals 15 residues. CDR1 and CDR2 (germline): SGHRS, YFSETQ. CDR3 sequence reads: CASKIRDRDNNEQFF. The CDR3, as DNA: TGCGCCAGCAAGATCAGGGACAGGGATAACAATGAGCAGTTCTTC.

The rearrangement joins TRBV10-3 to TRBJ1-5; no reliable D call. Per germline, CDR1 ENHRY and CDR2 SYGVKD. This CDR3 region has 13 residues. The V gene lost 10 bases and the J gene lost 5 bases, with 15 bases spanning the gap. CDR3 nucleotide sequence: TGTGCCACCGTGGACTCCGCGGATCAGCCCCAGCATTTT. This gives the protein CATVDSADQPQHF.

V and J are TRBV7-8 and TRBJ1-2; D uncertain. The CDR3 spans 13 residues. With 1 base removed from V and 4 bases from J, the gap between germline ends came to 7 bases. Germline V gene lookup returns CDR1 SGHVS and CDR2 FQNEAQ. CDR3 amino acids: CASSLVSGYGYTF. The CDR3 region has the DNA TGTGCCAGCAGCTTAGTGTCCGGCTATGGCTACACCTTC.

The V and J genes are TRBV7-3 and TRBJ2-3, with D unclear. Germline CDR1 reads SGHTA; CDR2 reads FQGTGA. Trimming stripped 2 bases from V and 1 base from J, with 10 bases between. This CDR3 comprises 15 residues. The CDR3 protein is CASSLGSAGTDTQYF. In DNA, the CDR3 is TGTGCCAGCAGCTTAGGATCGGCGGGCACAGATACGCAGTATTTT. Using reference TRBV7-3 and TRBJ2-3 for the parts outside the CDR3, the full variable domain is GAGVSQTPSNKVTEKGKYVELRCDPISGHTALYWYRQSLGQGPEFLIYFQGTGAADDSGLPNDRFFAVRPEGSVSTLKIQRTERGDSAVYLCASSLGSAGTDTQYFGPGTRLTVL.

The V and J genes are TRBV9 and TRBJ2-2, with TRBD2 matching over 10 bases. The CDR3 is 16 residues long. The germline gives CDR1 SGDLS, CDR2 YYNGEE. After removal of 3 bases from V and 2 bases from J, the junction contained 4 bases not matched to a gene. The CDR3 region has the DNA TGTGCCAGCAGCGCCCCTAGCGGGGGTAACACCGGGGAGCTGTTTTTT. Encoded protein: CASSAPSGGNTGELFF.

The chain recombines TRBV18 with TRBJ2-1, with D perhaps matching TRBD1 (6 bases). This CDR3 region has 15 residues. The germline V gene has CDR1 KGHSH and CDR2 LQKENI. Trimming removed 3 bases from V and 4 bases from J, with 13 bases in between. CDR3 nucleotide sequence: TGTGCCAGCTCACCGCCCTGGGGGCAATACAATGAGCAGTTCTTC. Its protein product is CASSPPWGQYNEQFF.

V and J are TRBV27 and TRBJ2-1; 10 bases are a match to TRBD2. Trimming at V came to 3 bases and at J to 7 bases, leaving 6 bases not matched to a gene. The germline gives CDR1 MNHEY, CDR2 SMNVEV (reference sequence). CDR3 length: 15 residues. The CDR3 DNA follows: TGTGCCAGCAGTTTCGCGGCTAGCGGGAGAAATGAGCAGTTCTTC. Amino acid sequence: CASSFAASGRNEQFF.

This clone has just one count. The genes are TRBV5-1 and TRBJ1-4; maybe TRBD1 (6 bases). Germline-derived CDR1 and CDR2 are SGHRS and YFSETQ. The CDR3 is made up of 16 amino acids. Trimming cost V 0 bases and J 3 bases, with 12 bases left between them. The DNA of the CDR3 is TGCGCCAGCAGCTTGGACGCTCAGGGGTCTAATGAAAAACTGTTTTTT. This encodes CASSLDAQGSNEKLFF.

The chain joins TRBV6-4 to TRBJ2-1; 12 nucleotides match TRBD2. Unmatched junction bases numbered 6, after V lost 6 bases and J lost 9 bases. Per the germline V gene, CDR1 is MRHNA and CDR2 is SNTAGT. CDR3 length: 14 amino acids. DNA for the CDR3: TGTGCCAGCAGCCTAGCGGGGGGGCCGAGTGAGCAGTTCTTC. Protein: CASSLAGGPSEQFF.

The rearrangement links TRBV2 to TRBJ2-7; perhaps TRBD1 as D (5 bases). This CDR3 region has 15 residues. The germline V gene encodes CDR1 SNHLY and CDR2 FYNNEI. Trimming removed 4 bases from V and 0 bases from J, with 13 bases in between. Here the CDR3 DNA reads TGTGCCAGCAGTGTCGGACACCAAAGCTCCTACGAGCAGTACTTC. It translates to CASSVGHQSSYEQYF.

The CDR3 sequence is CASSHLGLADEQYF. CDR3 nucleotides: TGTGCCAGCAGCCACTTGGGACTAGCGGACGAGCAGTACTTC. The chain recombines TRBV3-1 (or the pseudogene TRBV3-2) with TRBJ2-7, with 11 bases matching TRBD2. V lost 3 bases, J lost 5 bases, and 3 bases stayed unmatched. CDR3 length equals 14 residues. Germline V CDR1 and CDR2: LGHDT, YNNKEL (reference sequence).

This chain links TRBV11-2 with TRBJ2-1; 10 bases agree with TRBD1. V dropped 0 bases and J dropped 12; count of bases not matched to a gene: 2. The CDR3 runs 13 residues. Germline V gene lookup returns CDR1 SGHAT and CDR2 FQNNGV. CDR3 region: CASSLDRDRGQFF. The CDR3 nucleotides read TGTGCCAGCAGCTTAGATCGGGACAGGGGGCAGTTCTTC.

The chain couples TRBV6-5 to TRBJ1-1, with D possibly TRBD1 on 6 matching bases. There are 11 residues in the CDR3. The germline V gene has CDR1 MNHEY and CDR2 SVGAGI. The V and J ends lost 6 bases and 7 bases respectively, with 9 bases between them. The CDR3: CASSSQGEAFF. Here the CDR3 DNA reads TGTGCCAGCAGCTCACAGGGTGAAGCTTTCTTT.

CDR3 nucleotides: TGTGCCAGCAGCCTAGGGGGCGAGCAGTACTTC. Amino acids: CASSLGGEQYF. The V gene is TRBV5-4, the J gene TRBJ2-7; tentatively, D is TRBD1 (6 bases). V lost 4 bases to trimming and J lost 6 bases, with 8 bases between them. CDR3 length equals 11 residues. From germline, CDR1 is SGHNT and CDR2 YYREEE (reference sequence).

The chain joins TRBV6-6 to TRBJ1-2, with no clear D. CDR1 and CDR2 (germline): MNHNY, SVGAGI (reference sequence). The V and J ends lost 7 bases and 0 bases respectively, with 9 bases between them. CDR3 length: 13 amino acids. The CDR3 is CASTPGANYGYTF. CDR3 nucleotides: TGTGCCAGCACCCCCGGGGCTAACTATGGCTACACCTTC.

The V call is TRBV5-1, the J call TRBJ1-3; D remains unclear. Between the trimmed V and J ends, which lost 10 bases and 0 bases, there was a span of 11 bases. CDR3 length: 13 residues. CDR1 is SGHRS, CDR2 YFSETQ, per germline. The CDR3 bases are TGCGCCTCCTCGGAGAGCTCTGGAAACACCATATATTTT. It translates to CASSESSGNTIYF.

This chain connects TRBV6-5 to TRBJ1-2; D perhaps matches TRBD1 (5 bases). The germline V gene has CDR1 MNHEY and CDR2 SVGAGI. Trimming cost V 8 bases and J 6 bases, with 16 bases left between them. There are 13 residues in the CDR3. The DNA for the CDR3 is TGTGCCAGCCTCCTGCGGGGGGGGAATGGCTACACCTTC. Its protein product is CASLLRGGNGYTF.

This rearrangement joins TRBV30 to TRBJ2-7; D is uncertain. The germline gives CDR1 GTSNPN, CDR2 SVGIG (reference sequence). The CDR3 totals 11 residues. The ends were cut back, 5 bases at V and 6 bases at J, with 11 bases in the middle. The CDR3 is CAWDLGAEQYF. The CDR3 DNA reads TGTGCCTGGGACCTAGGAGCCGAGCAGTACTTC.